The rows below give T cell receptor beta chains drawn from one sample of a study of tumor and adjacent non-tumor tissue in lung cancer. TCRdb reprocessed the multiplex PCR reads via MiXCR and lists one record per CDR3 protein. The repertoire holds 220,000 or so distinct CDR3 sequences, with 71% as singletons. The sequenced sample was lung tumor tissue. Receptor source: a man aged 55 to 69 with non-small cell lung cancer. Both conserved end residues are trimmed from each CDR3. Fields, in order: D gene, V gene, CDR3 protein. D genes are given only for firm matches.

d_call: TRBD2
v_call: TRBV5-5
cdr3_aa: ASSGGRTSGDYEQY

d_call: -
v_call: TRBV6-1
cdr3_aa: ASSESQVLSYEQY

d_call: -
v_call: TRBV11-3
cdr3_aa: ASIAQGGTESF

d_call: -
v_call: TRBV12-3/TRBV12-4
cdr3_aa: ANSRGNTAEQY

d_call: -
v_call: TRBV4-3
cdr3_aa: ASSQEETGSDEQF

d_call: -
v_call: TRBV20-1
cdr3_aa: SARDPQGLSYNEQF

d_call: TRBD1
v_call: TRBV10-2
cdr3_aa: ASSRDRVAEAF

d_call: TRBD2
v_call: TRBV4-2
cdr3_aa: ASRQGEWTSGKNEQF

d_call: -
v_call: TRBV20-1
cdr3_aa: SVRETTASWSPLH

d_call: TRBD1
v_call: TRBV12-3/TRBV12-4
cdr3_aa: ASSGQEGSPLH

d_call: -
v_call: TRBV20-1
cdr3_aa: SARVSLETGEQF

d_call: -
v_call: TRBV6-6
cdr3_aa: ATSYSVNSPLH

d_call: TRBD1
v_call: TRBV6-5
cdr3_aa: ASSKTGGASHDQPQH

d_call: -
v_call: TRBV20-1
cdr3_aa: RARDLDREDYQPQH

d_call: -
v_call: TRBV6-6
cdr3_aa: ASSYEGKSYEQY

d_call: TRBD2
v_call: TRBV4-3
cdr3_aa: DSSQGRVAGAQF

d_call: -
v_call: TRBV11-3
cdr3_aa: ASSPRDETGEQY

d_call: -
v_call: TRBV5-1
cdr3_aa: ASSVKDGAIIDTQY

d_call: -
v_call: TRBV4-2
cdr3_aa: ASSQGNGSVNNEQF

d_call: TRBD1
v_call: TRBV3-1
cdr3_aa: ASSQPGGTSYEQY

d_call: TRBD2
v_call: TRBV10-2
cdr3_aa: ASSRGRGGGATDTQY

d_call: -
v_call: TRBV4-1
cdr3_aa: ASSNPRGRAGNTIY

d_call: -
v_call: TRBV12-3/TRBV12-4
cdr3_aa: ASSNSVNTEAF

d_call: -
v_call: TRBV20-1
cdr3_aa: SAREEKGSRNSPFH

d_call: TRBD1
v_call: TRBV6-1
cdr3_aa: ASSEDRGDTEAL

d_call: -
v_call: TRBV20-1
cdr3_aa: SARSGANHEQY

d_call: -
v_call: TRBV11-2
cdr3_aa: ARSPRTTGNTGELF

d_call: -
v_call: TRBV20-1
cdr3_aa: SASSQNTGGLF

d_call: -
v_call: TRBV20-1
cdr3_aa: SVREGDNEQF

d_call: TRBD2
v_call: TRBV20-1
cdr3_aa: CASGLAVGNEQF

d_call: -
v_call: TRBV20-1
cdr3_aa: SAMDRGGSNQPQH

d_call: -
v_call: TRBV6-5
cdr3_aa: ASSYPGTGELF

d_call: -
v_call: TRBV5-1
cdr3_aa: VSSPGAGATNGKLF

d_call: -
v_call: TRBV20-1
cdr3_aa: SVRDARLNTEAF